This section outlines one T cell receptor (beta chain) sequence together with its context. The antigen is undetermined. V was clipped by 8 bases and J by 7 bases, with 22 bases between them. The CDR3 consists of 14 residues. The germline V gene encodes CDR1 SGHNT and CDR2 YYREEE (reference sequence). The sample comes from a study of cytomegalovirus exposure and HLA in healthy donors. General observations from the study: Earlier results showed most TCR beta V segments being productive about 87% or about 30% of the time. A link between a missense DCLRE1C variant and TCR beta V- and J-gene trimming emerged from a later analysis.

This PCR relied on a set of 60 Vbeta primers and 13 Jbeta primers. Libraries were prepared by immunoSEQ multiplex PCR; TCRdb keeps only in-frame clonotypes and omits some of them. The sample has roughly 240,000 clones; 70% to 90% are singletons. The clonotype originates from a girl aged 2-9 years in good health and CMV-seronegative. This chain uses TRBV5-4 with TRBJ2-7; D is perhaps TRBD1 (7 bases). Sequencing was carried out using PBMCs. The CDR3 loop is CASANGAGGREQYF. The CDR3 region has the DNA TGTGCCAGTGCCAATGGGGCAGGGGGGAGGGAGCAGTACTTC.